This T cell receptor beta chain was found in a study of shared clonotypes between healthy human individuals. As for the study in general: CD4 naive and memory got three plates each, CD8 naive two, CD8 memory one. Findings of the study overall: Relative to clonotypes present in all four donors, those not shared had lower generation probabilities. Clonotype sharing among the donors was expected to vary with sequencing depth. Generally, estimated richness proved larger in naive subsets than it did in memory subsets.

Germline assignment: CDR1 SNHLY and CDR2 FYNNEI. The CDR3 totals 13 residues. V was clipped by 6 bases and J by 2 bases; unmatched bases: 4. On this clone itself: Its specificity is not known.

Assay used: immunoSEQ multiplex PCR; TCRdb lists only in-frame clones, some missing. Of 1,500,000 or so clones listed, over 95% are singletons. This sequence originates from a man younger than 45 in good health. The chain joins TRBV2 to TRBJ2-7; the match to TRBD1 covers 7 bases. The sequenced sample consisted of naive CD4+ T cells sorted from blood. Subset of the sample: CD45RA+ positively selected. DNA for the CDR3: TGTGCCAGCAGCCAGGGGGAAGCCTACGAGCAGTACTTC. Protein product: CASSQGEAYEQYF.